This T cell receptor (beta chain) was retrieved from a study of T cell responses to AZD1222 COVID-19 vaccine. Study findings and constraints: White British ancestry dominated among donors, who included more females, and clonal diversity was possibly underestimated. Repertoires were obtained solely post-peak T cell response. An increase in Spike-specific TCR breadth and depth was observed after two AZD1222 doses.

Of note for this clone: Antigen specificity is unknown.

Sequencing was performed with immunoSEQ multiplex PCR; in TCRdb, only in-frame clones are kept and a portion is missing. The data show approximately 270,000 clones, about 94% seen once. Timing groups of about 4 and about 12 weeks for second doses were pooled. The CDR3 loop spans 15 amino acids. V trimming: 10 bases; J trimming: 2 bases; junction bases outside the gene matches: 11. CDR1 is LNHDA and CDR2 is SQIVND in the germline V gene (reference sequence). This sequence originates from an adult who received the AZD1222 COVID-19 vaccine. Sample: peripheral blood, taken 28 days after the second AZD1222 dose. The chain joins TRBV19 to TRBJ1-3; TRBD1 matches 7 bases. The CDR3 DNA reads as TGTGCCACCGACCCGACAGGGCTGCCTGGAAACACCATATATTTT. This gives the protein CATDPTGLPGNTIYF.